The table lists the clone carrying this TCR beta chain with a few counts. Its target is unknown. TCRdb's copy holds only in-frame clones and misses some; the assay was immunoSEQ multiplex PCR. Of approximately 21,000 clones listed, roughly half are singletons. This CDR3 is 14 amino acids long. The V gene's germline CDR1 is SGDLS and CDR2 YYNGEE. The J segment lost 4 bases and the V segment lost 4 bases, leaving 4 bases of the junction unmatched. This entry is derived from a study of radiation and T cells in renal cell carcinoma. General study results and limits: Pretreatment tumor biopsies were lacking, so baseline clonotypes are unknown.

Described treatment: 15 Gy SBRT to primary tumor, nephrectomy 4 weeks later. This TCR derives from a woman in her 50s with renal cell carcinoma. The starting material was tumor tissue, obtained from a patient whose treatment included radiotherapy and nephrectomy. This sequence joins TRBV9 and TRBJ1-3; TRBD1 aligns across 8 bases. The CDR3 loop reads CASSKTGAGNTIYF. CDR3 in DNA: TGTGCCAGCAGCAAGACAGGGGCCGGAAACACCATATATTTT.